This TCR beta chain was profiled in a study of blood T cell repertoires in COVID-19. Study at large: Samples taken during acute and convalescent COVID-19 were collected in the United States, Italy and Spain.

Measured with immunoSEQ multiplex PCR; TCRdb has only the in-frame clones, and not every one. The table lists around 71,000 clones, approximately 80% of them singletons, with 6.9% in the top ten. The Seattle patients joined while their infection was active and were tracked longitudinally afterward. V was pared by 4 bases and J by 5 bases, with 11 bases between. This CDR3 is 13 amino acids long. Germline V gives CDR1 SGHDN, CDR2 FVKESK. The receptor was derived from a man in his thirties or forties with COVID-19, enrolled during active disease. This sequence joins TRBV14 and TRBJ1-2; D gene uncertain. Specimen: peripheral blood. CDR3 sequence: CASSPGNLYGYTF. The CDR3 DNA reads TGTGCCAGCAGCCCCGGGAACTTATATGGCTACACCTTC.